The 15 T cell receptor beta chains below come from one sample, sequenced in a study of T cell responses to AZD1222 COVID-19 vaccine. The assay was immunoSEQ multiplex PCR, and TCRdb's table has in-frame clones only and misses some. This sample has around 58,000 clones, with about 86% found just once. Here the sequenced sample was peripheral blood, taken on day 0 of AZD1222 vaccination. These receptor sequences come from an adult in good health.

V and J are TRBV18 and TRBJ1-5, with D possibly being TRBD1 (5 bases). From germline, CDR1 is KGHSH and CDR2 LQKENI. The length of the CDR3 is 15 residues. V shed 3 bases and J shed 2 bases, with 11 bases lying between them. In nucleotides, the CDR3 is TGTGCCAGCTCACCTTGGGGGGAGGGCAATCAGCCCCAGCATTTT. Translated, it gives CASSPWGEGNQPQHF. Complete variable domain (other parts from reference TRBV18 and TRBJ1-5): NAGVMQNPRHLVRRRGQEARLRCSPMKGHSHVYWYRQLPEEGLKFMVYLQKENIIDESGMPKERFSAEFPKEGPSILRIQQVVRGDSAAYFCASSPWGEGNQPQHFGDGTRLSIL.

There are a few counts of this clone. Relative to the germline gene, one junction end is altered; a read error may explain this. This sequence joins TRBV5-6 and TRBJ1-4; TRBD1 is a possible D gene (5 bases). Germline V lookup: CDR1 SGHDT, CDR2 YYEEEE. This CDR3 spans 14 amino acids. CDR3 DNA: TGTGCCAGCAGCTTGGGACAGCGTCCCAGCTCAAGTCCTTTT. Translated: CASSLGQRPSSSPF.

This clone has more than one count but fewer than ten. The gene calls are TRBV28 and TRBJ2-3, with a possible D match to TRBD2 (5 bases). V was trimmed by 4 bases and J by 4 bases, leaving 12 bases between them. Germline CDR1 reads MDHEN; CDR2 reads SYDVKM. CDR3 size: 14 residues. CDR3: CASSSRAGADTQYF. In DNA, the CDR3 is TGTGCCAGCAGTTCCCGGGCGGGTGCAGATACGCAGTATTTT.

This rearrangement joins TRBV5-5 to TRBJ1-3; tentative D call: TRBD1 (6 bases). The length of the CDR3 is 16 residues. Deletions cut 5 bases from V and 2 bases from J, with 17 bases between. CDR1 and CDR2 (germline): SGHKS, YYEKEE (reference sequence). The CDR3 reads CASSLGGPGPGNTIYF. CDR3 coding DNA: TGTGCCAGCAGTCTGGGGGGGCCAGGACCTGGAAACACCATATATTTT.

The J gene is TRBJ2-5, the V gene TRBV5-1; D remains unclear. The CDR3 loop spans 14 amino acids. Germline V lookup: CDR1 SGHRS, CDR2 YFSETQ. The ends were cut back, 1 base at V and 2 bases at J, with 9 bases in the middle. CDR3 bases: TGCGCCAGCAGCTTGTCGGGCTTACAAGAGACCCAGTACTTC. As protein: CASSLSGLQETQYF.

The chain carries TRBV18 and TRBJ1-2; 8 bases fit TRBD1. The V segment lost 4 bases and the J segment 8 bases; nucleotides outside the gene matches: 0. Germline lookup yields CDR1 KGHSH and CDR2 LQKENI. The CDR3 extends over 11 amino acids. The CDR3 reads CASSRDRGYTF. CDR3 in DNA: TGTGCCAGCTCACGGGACAGGGGCTACACCTTC.

This clone has just one count. The chain has TRBV6-5 and TRBJ2-2; D ambiguous. Germline V lookup: CDR1 MNHEY, CDR2 SVGAGI. This CDR3 has 15 residues. Trimming took off 4 bases at V and 2 bases at J, with 11 bases between the two ends. CDR3: CASSSPYGNTGELFF. As DNA, the CDR3 is TGTGCCAGCAGTTCTCCCTATGGTAACACCGGGGAGCTGTTTTTT.

V gene TRBV30 combines with J gene TRBJ2-7; 13 bases match TRBD2. Germline V gene sequence: CDR1 GTSNPN, CDR2 SVGIG (reference sequence). The J segment lost 5 bases and the V segment lost 8 bases, leaving 3 bases of the junction unmatched. The CDR3 is 12 residues long. The CDR3 DNA reads as TGTGCCGGACTAGCGGGAGTAAACGAGCAGTACTTC. This gives the protein CAGLAGVNEQYF.

The chain combines TRBV6-4 with TRBJ1-5; D possibly corresponds to TRBD1 (6 bases). Trimming took off 0 bases at V and 6 bases at J, with 9 bases between the two ends. CDR1 is MRHNA and CDR2 is SNTAGT in the germline V gene. CDR3 length: 14 residues. The chain's CDR3 is CASSDSPGVQPQHF. The CDR3 DNA reads as TGTGCCAGCAGTGACTCTCCAGGGGTTCAGCCCCAGCATTTT.

The chain recombines TRBV7-5 with TRBJ1-1. TRBV7-5 is a documented pseudogene. The CDR3 is made up of 18 amino acids. The CDR3 reads CVRSLDLGPSYTNTEAFF. CDR3 bases: TGTGTCAGAAGCTTAGATTTGGGACCCTCCTATACGAACACTGAAGCTTTCTTT.

The chain has TRBV19 and TRBJ2-1; 9 bases are shared with TRBD2. V trimming: 4 bases; J trimming: 2 bases; junction bases outside the gene matches: 6. This CDR3 spans 16 amino acids. The germline gives CDR1 LNHDA, CDR2 SQIVND (reference sequence). The CDR3 loop reads CASSTLAGVAYNEQFF. As DNA, the CDR3 is TGTGCCAGTAGTACCTTAGCGGGAGTTGCCTACAATGAGCAGTTCTTC.

The gene calls are TRBV6-5 and TRBJ2-7; 9 positions agree with TRBD1. Germline V lookup: CDR1 MNHEY, CDR2 SVGAGI. The CDR3 extends over 15 amino acids. J was trimmed by 1 base and V by 10 bases; bases with no gene match: 11. This CDR3 reads CATQTGGSRSYEQYF. Here the CDR3 DNA reads TGTGCCACCCAAACAGGGGGCAGTAGGTCCTACGAGCAGTACTTC.

CDR3 bases: TGTGCCAGCAGTTGGGGTCGGTCGCAAGAGACCCAGTACTTC. It specifies CASSWGRSQETQYF. The rearrangement joins TRBV6-5 to TRBJ2-5; D remains ambiguous. V lost 4 bases, J lost 2 bases, and 11 bases lay in between. The CDR3 is 14 residues long. Germline CDR1 and CDR2: MNHEY and SVGAGI.

The chain employs TRBV11-2 and TRBJ2-3; D ambiguous. This CDR3 comprises 14 residues. CDR1 is SGHAT, CDR2 FQNNGV, per germline. The ends were cut back, 5 bases at V and 2 bases at J, with 11 bases in the middle. The DNA of the CDR3 is TGTGCCAGCAGCATCAGATGGGTCACAGATACGCAGTATTTT. Its protein is CASSIRWVTDTQYF. Filled out from reference TRBV11-2 and TRBJ2-3, the complete variable domain reads EAGVAQSPRYKIIEKRQSVAFWCNPISGHATLYWYQQILGQGPKLLIQFQNNGVVDDSQLPKDRFSAERLKGVDSTLKIQPAKLEDSAVYLCASSIRWVTDTQYFGPGTRLTVL.

This clone has just a few counts. The J gene is TRBJ2-3, the V gene TRBV7-9; a weak D match, TRBD1 (5 bases). Germline CDR1 is SEHNR and CDR2 is FQNEAQ (reference sequence). Trimming removed 2 bases at V and 0 bases at J, with 15 bases between. The CDR3 extends over 17 amino acids. In DNA form, the CDR3 reads TGTGCCAGCAGCTTACCCAGGGTTATTACTAGCACAGATACGCAGTATTTT. Its protein is CASSLPRVITSTDTQYF.